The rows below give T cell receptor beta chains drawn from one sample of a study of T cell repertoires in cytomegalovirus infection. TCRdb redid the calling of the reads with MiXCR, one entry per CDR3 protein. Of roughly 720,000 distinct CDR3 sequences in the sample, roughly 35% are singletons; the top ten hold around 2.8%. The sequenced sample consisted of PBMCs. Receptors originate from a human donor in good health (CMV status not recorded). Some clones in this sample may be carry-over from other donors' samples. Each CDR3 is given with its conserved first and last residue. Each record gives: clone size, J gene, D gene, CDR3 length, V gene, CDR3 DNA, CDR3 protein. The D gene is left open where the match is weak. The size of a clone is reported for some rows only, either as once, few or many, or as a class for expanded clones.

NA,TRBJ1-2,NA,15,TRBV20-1,TGCAGTGCTAGCCCGGGGGGGGGTTTTAACTATGGCTACACCTTC,CSASPGGGFNYGYTF
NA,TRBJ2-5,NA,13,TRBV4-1,TGCTCCAGCAGCCAAGAGGGGATTGAGACCCAGTACTTC,CSSSQEGIETQYF
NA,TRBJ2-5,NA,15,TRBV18,TGTGCCAGCTCACTTGGGAGCGGGCACCAAGAGACCCAGTACTTC,CASSLGSGHQETQYF
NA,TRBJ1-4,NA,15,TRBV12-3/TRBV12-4,TGTGCCAGCAGTTTAGGGGTTTCAACTAATGAAAAACTGTTTTTT,CASSLGVSTNEKLFF
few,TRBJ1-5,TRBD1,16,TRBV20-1,TGCAGTGCCACGCCTGGATCAGGGGGCTCCAATCAGCCCCAGCATTTT,CSATPGSGGSNQPQHF
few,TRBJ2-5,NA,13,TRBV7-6,TGTGCCAGCCGGCTTGGAGGGCAAGAGACCCAGTACTTC,CASRLGGQETQYF
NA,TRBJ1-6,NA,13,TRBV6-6,TGTGCCAGCAGTGTTACAGGGAATTCACCCCTCCACTTT,CASSVTGNSPLHF
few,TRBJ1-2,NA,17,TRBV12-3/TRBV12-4,TGTGCCAGCAGTTTAGCAGGGGTCCCTACGTCTAACTATGGCTACACCTTC,CASSLAGVPTSNYGYTF
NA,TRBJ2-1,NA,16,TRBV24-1,TGTGCCACCAGTGATTTGAGCTCGGACCCCCACAATGAGCAGTTCTTC,CATSDLSSDPHNEQFF
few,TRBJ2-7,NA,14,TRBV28,TGTGCCAGCAGTTTGGACCAGAGCTCCTACGAGCAGTACTTC,CASSLDQSSYEQYF
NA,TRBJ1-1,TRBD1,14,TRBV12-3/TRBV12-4,TGTGCCAGCACCAGAGGGACAGGGAACACTGAAGCTTTCTTT,CASTRGTGNTEAFF
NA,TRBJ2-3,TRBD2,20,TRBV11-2,TGTGCCAGCAGCGTCCTGGCAGGGGCTAGCGGGGGGACTAGCACAGATACGCAGTATTTT,CASSVLAGASGGTSTDTQYF